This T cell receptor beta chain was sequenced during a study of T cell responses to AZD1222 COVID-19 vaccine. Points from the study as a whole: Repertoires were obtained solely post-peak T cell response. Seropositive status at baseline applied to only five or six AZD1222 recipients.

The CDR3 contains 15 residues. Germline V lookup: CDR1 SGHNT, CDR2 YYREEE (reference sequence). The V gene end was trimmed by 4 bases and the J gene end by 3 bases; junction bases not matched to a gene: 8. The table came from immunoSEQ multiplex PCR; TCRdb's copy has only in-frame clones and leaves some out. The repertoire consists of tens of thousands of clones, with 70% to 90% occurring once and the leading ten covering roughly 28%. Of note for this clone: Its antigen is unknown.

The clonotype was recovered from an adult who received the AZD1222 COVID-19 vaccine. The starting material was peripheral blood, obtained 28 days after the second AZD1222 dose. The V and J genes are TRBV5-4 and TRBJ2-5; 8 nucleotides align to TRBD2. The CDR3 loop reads CASSPTGTRKETQYF. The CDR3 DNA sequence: TGTGCCAGCAGCCCAACGGGGACTAGGAAAGAGACCCAGTACTTC.